This is a list of T cell receptor beta chains from one sample in a study of T cells in Graves' hyperthyroidism and ophthalmopathy. One entry per CDR3 protein results from TCRdb running MiXCR on the multiplex PCR reads. Of around 190,000 distinct CDR3 sequences listed, roughly a sixth are singletons. Material for sequencing was blood. These receptors all stem from a woman in her fifties or sixties with Graves' hyperthyroidism. Both conserved end residues are part of each CDR3. Fields, in order: CDR3 protein, CDR3 DNA, V gene, D gene, J gene, clone size. The D gene is left open where the match is weak. Some rows have no size entry. The others give once, few or many, or a class for an expanded clone.

CDR3aa: CASSVGLAGYEQFF; CDR3nt: TGTGCCAGCAGTGTGGGACTAGCGGGGTACGAGCAGTTCTTC; v_gene: TRBV28; d_gene: TRBD2; j_gene: TRBJ2-1; abundance: NA
CDR3aa: CASSFVQTGPGEQYF; CDR3nt: TGTGCCAGCAGTTTTGTTCAGACAGGGCCGGGCGAGCAGTACTTC; v_gene: TRBV27; d_gene: TRBD1; j_gene: TRBJ2-7; abundance: NA
CDR3aa: CASSVQLSSGANVLTF; CDR3nt: TGTGCCAGCAGTGTTCAGCTTTCGTCTGGGGCCAACGTCCTGACTTTC; v_gene: TRBV6-1; d_gene: NA; j_gene: TRBJ2-6; abundance: NA
CDR3aa: CASSTNSGRVSYEQYF; CDR3nt: TGTGCCAGCAGTACGAATAGCGGGAGAGTGTCCTACGAGCAGTACTTC; v_gene: TRBV6-1; d_gene: TRBD2; j_gene: TRBJ2-7; abundance: few
CDR3aa: CSADDRGIREQYF; CDR3nt: TGCAGTGCAGATGATCGTGGAATACGCGAGCAGTACTTC; v_gene: TRBV20-1; d_gene: NA; j_gene: TRBJ2-7; abundance: many
CDR3aa: CASSFGGTSNEQFF; CDR3nt: TGTGCCAGCAGTTTTGGGGGTACAAGCAATGAGCAGTTCTTC; v_gene: TRBV28; d_gene: NA; j_gene: TRBJ2-1; abundance: many
CDR3aa: CASSGDSNQPQHF; CDR3nt: TGCGCCAGCAGTGGGGATAGCAATCAGCCCCAGCATTTT; v_gene: TRBV10-2; d_gene: NA; j_gene: TRBJ1-5; abundance: many
CDR3aa: CASTVDTGSNNEQFF; CDR3nt: TGCGCCAGCACCGTGGACACGGGGTCCAACAATGAGCAGTTCTTC; v_gene: TRBV5-1; d_gene: NA; j_gene: TRBJ2-1; abundance: many
CDR3aa: CASSLPPGTSEQYF; CDR3nt: TGTGCCAGCAGTCTTCCCCCGGGGACAAGCGAGCAGTACTTC; v_gene: TRBV28; d_gene: NA; j_gene: TRBJ2-7; abundance: many
CDR3aa: CASSDSGVNTEAFF; CDR3nt: TGTGCCAGCAGTGATTCCGGGGTGAACACTGAAGCTTTCTTT; v_gene: TRBV2; d_gene: NA; j_gene: TRBJ1-1; abundance: many
CDR3aa: CASNFPSSRYNEQFF; CDR3nt: TGTGCCAGCAACTTCCCTAGCAGCCGGTACAATGAGCAGTTCTTC; v_gene: TRBV2; d_gene: NA; j_gene: TRBJ2-1; abundance: many